This passage covers 9 T cell receptor beta chains from one sample sequenced in a study of T-cell reconstitution after alpha-beta-depleted transplantation in children. Researchers prepared the TCRbeta library using unique molecular identifiers, the study reports. Each CDR3 protein gets one entry after TCRdb re-called the PCR reads with MiXCR. The sample includes roughly 400,000 distinct CDR3 sequences, about a fifth of them seen just once. Sample: PBMCs from the stem cell graft donor, taken from the stem cell graft. These receptor sequences come from a human donor who donated a stem cell graft to a child with acute myeloid leukemia.

This clonotype was counted ten times or more. The rearrangement joins TRBV7-2 to TRBJ2-6, with D unresolved. The CDR3 sequence is 15 residues long. Germline V CDR1 and CDR2: SGHTA, FQGNSA. V lost 5 bases to trimming and J lost 0 bases, with 8 bases between them. CDR3: CASSPESSGANVLTF. CDR3 DNA: TGTGCCAGCAGCCCCGAATCCTCTGGGGCCAACGTCCTGACTTTC.

V and J are TRBV6-1 and TRBJ1-4; D gene unclear. The CDR3 loop spans 14 amino acids. The ends were cut back, 8 bases at V and 0 bases at J, with 10 bases in the middle. Germline lookup yields CDR1 MNHNS and CDR2 SASEGT. The CDR3 DNA follows: TGTGCCAGCGGGTTCGGGGCAACTAATGAAAAACTGTTTTTT. Translation gives CASGFGATNEKLFF.

This clonotype was seen a handful of times. The rearrangement links TRBV12-3 or TRBV12-4 to TRBJ1-6; 7 bases are shared with TRBD1. The V gene end was trimmed by 3 bases and the J gene end by 5 bases; junction bases not matched to a gene: 1. The CDR3 contains 14 residues. In DNA form, the CDR3 reads TGTGCCAGCAGTTTGGACAGGCATAATTCACCCCTCCACTTT. It codes for CASSLDRHNSPLHF.

This clonotype turned up a few times. J is TRBJ2-7 and V is TRBV12-3 or TRBV12-4; 7 bases fit TRBD1. V dropped 6 bases and J dropped 2; count of bases not matched to a gene: 7. The CDR3 extends over 14 amino acids. The CDR3 reads CASREQGPAYEQYF. The DNA of the CDR3 is TGTGCCAGCAGAGAACAGGGGCCAGCCTACGAGCAGTACTTC.

This clonotype was seen a handful of times. The J gene is TRBJ2-1, the V gene TRBV6-2 or TRBV6-3, with D possibly matching TRBD2 (6 bases). This CDR3 region has 16 residues. Trimming took 7 bases from V and 8 from J, leaving 24 bases between them. Germline CDR1 is MNHEY and CDR2 is SVGEGT. CDR3 sequence (DNA): TGTGCCAGCACCACGGAACTAGCAGGCGATCAGGATGAGCAGTTCTTC. Its translation is CASTTELAGDQDEQFF.

This clonotype was recorded at least ten times. In DNA form, the CDR3 reads TGCAGCGTTGCGTCGGGGTTCTACACTGAAGCTTTCTTT. This codes for CSVASGFYTEAFF. This chain uses TRBV29-1 with TRBJ1-1, with no clear D. Germline CDR1 is SQVTM and CDR2 is ANQGSEA. This CDR3 spans 13 amino acids. The ends were cut back, 4 bases at V and 3 bases at J, with 12 bases in the middle.

The rearrangement uses TRBV24-1 and TRBJ2-1, with TRBD2 identical over 14 bases. J lost 5 bases, V lost 8 bases, and 4 bases had no gene match. This CDR3 region has 15 residues. The germline V gene encodes CDR1 KGHDR and CDR2 SFDVKD. CDR3 coding DNA: TGTGCCACCACACCGGGACTAGCGGGAGACAATGAGCAGTTCTTC. Protein sequence: CATTPGLAGDNEQFF.

The chain employs TRBV6-1 and TRBJ2-7; D is tentatively TRBD1 or TRBD2 (5 bases each). The V gene lost 2 bases and the J gene lost 2 bases, with 16 bases spanning the gap. The germline CDR1 and CDR2 sequences are MNHNS and SASEGT. CDR3 length: 16 amino acids. In DNA, the CDR3 is TGTGCCAGCAGTGAAACTACCGGGACGGGACCCTACGAGCAGTACTTC. The encoded protein is CASSETTGTGPYEQYF.

This clonotype occurred a few times. The gene calls are TRBV12-3 or TRBV12-4 and TRBJ1-1, with unresolved D. The CDR3 is made up of 15 amino acids. The V end was cut by 5 bases, the J end by 4 bases, with 17 bases between. The DNA of the CDR3 is TGTGCCAGCAGTCCTGTCGGTAGGACCGTCACTGAAGCTTTCTTT. Translation: CASSPVGRTVTEAFF.